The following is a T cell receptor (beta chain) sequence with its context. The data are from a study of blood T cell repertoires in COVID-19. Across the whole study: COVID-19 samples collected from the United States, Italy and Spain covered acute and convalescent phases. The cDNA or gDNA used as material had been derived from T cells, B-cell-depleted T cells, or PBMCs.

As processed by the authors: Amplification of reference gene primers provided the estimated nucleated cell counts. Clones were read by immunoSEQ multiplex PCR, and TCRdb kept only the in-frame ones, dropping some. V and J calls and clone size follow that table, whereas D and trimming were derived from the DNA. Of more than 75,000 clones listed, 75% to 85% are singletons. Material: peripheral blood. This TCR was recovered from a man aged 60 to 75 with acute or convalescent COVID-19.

Here the CDR3 reads CASSLWPARDRVGNQPQHF. For the CDR3, the DNA is TGTGCCAGCAGTTTATGGCCCGCCCGGGACAGGGTTGGCAATCAGCCCCAGCATTTT. This sequence joins TRBV28 and TRBJ1-5, with 9 bases that match TRBD1. Germline V gene sequence: CDR1 MDHEN, CDR2 SYDVKM. V lost 0 bases to trimming and J lost 2 bases; unmatched junction nucleotides: 11. The CDR3 length is 19 residues.